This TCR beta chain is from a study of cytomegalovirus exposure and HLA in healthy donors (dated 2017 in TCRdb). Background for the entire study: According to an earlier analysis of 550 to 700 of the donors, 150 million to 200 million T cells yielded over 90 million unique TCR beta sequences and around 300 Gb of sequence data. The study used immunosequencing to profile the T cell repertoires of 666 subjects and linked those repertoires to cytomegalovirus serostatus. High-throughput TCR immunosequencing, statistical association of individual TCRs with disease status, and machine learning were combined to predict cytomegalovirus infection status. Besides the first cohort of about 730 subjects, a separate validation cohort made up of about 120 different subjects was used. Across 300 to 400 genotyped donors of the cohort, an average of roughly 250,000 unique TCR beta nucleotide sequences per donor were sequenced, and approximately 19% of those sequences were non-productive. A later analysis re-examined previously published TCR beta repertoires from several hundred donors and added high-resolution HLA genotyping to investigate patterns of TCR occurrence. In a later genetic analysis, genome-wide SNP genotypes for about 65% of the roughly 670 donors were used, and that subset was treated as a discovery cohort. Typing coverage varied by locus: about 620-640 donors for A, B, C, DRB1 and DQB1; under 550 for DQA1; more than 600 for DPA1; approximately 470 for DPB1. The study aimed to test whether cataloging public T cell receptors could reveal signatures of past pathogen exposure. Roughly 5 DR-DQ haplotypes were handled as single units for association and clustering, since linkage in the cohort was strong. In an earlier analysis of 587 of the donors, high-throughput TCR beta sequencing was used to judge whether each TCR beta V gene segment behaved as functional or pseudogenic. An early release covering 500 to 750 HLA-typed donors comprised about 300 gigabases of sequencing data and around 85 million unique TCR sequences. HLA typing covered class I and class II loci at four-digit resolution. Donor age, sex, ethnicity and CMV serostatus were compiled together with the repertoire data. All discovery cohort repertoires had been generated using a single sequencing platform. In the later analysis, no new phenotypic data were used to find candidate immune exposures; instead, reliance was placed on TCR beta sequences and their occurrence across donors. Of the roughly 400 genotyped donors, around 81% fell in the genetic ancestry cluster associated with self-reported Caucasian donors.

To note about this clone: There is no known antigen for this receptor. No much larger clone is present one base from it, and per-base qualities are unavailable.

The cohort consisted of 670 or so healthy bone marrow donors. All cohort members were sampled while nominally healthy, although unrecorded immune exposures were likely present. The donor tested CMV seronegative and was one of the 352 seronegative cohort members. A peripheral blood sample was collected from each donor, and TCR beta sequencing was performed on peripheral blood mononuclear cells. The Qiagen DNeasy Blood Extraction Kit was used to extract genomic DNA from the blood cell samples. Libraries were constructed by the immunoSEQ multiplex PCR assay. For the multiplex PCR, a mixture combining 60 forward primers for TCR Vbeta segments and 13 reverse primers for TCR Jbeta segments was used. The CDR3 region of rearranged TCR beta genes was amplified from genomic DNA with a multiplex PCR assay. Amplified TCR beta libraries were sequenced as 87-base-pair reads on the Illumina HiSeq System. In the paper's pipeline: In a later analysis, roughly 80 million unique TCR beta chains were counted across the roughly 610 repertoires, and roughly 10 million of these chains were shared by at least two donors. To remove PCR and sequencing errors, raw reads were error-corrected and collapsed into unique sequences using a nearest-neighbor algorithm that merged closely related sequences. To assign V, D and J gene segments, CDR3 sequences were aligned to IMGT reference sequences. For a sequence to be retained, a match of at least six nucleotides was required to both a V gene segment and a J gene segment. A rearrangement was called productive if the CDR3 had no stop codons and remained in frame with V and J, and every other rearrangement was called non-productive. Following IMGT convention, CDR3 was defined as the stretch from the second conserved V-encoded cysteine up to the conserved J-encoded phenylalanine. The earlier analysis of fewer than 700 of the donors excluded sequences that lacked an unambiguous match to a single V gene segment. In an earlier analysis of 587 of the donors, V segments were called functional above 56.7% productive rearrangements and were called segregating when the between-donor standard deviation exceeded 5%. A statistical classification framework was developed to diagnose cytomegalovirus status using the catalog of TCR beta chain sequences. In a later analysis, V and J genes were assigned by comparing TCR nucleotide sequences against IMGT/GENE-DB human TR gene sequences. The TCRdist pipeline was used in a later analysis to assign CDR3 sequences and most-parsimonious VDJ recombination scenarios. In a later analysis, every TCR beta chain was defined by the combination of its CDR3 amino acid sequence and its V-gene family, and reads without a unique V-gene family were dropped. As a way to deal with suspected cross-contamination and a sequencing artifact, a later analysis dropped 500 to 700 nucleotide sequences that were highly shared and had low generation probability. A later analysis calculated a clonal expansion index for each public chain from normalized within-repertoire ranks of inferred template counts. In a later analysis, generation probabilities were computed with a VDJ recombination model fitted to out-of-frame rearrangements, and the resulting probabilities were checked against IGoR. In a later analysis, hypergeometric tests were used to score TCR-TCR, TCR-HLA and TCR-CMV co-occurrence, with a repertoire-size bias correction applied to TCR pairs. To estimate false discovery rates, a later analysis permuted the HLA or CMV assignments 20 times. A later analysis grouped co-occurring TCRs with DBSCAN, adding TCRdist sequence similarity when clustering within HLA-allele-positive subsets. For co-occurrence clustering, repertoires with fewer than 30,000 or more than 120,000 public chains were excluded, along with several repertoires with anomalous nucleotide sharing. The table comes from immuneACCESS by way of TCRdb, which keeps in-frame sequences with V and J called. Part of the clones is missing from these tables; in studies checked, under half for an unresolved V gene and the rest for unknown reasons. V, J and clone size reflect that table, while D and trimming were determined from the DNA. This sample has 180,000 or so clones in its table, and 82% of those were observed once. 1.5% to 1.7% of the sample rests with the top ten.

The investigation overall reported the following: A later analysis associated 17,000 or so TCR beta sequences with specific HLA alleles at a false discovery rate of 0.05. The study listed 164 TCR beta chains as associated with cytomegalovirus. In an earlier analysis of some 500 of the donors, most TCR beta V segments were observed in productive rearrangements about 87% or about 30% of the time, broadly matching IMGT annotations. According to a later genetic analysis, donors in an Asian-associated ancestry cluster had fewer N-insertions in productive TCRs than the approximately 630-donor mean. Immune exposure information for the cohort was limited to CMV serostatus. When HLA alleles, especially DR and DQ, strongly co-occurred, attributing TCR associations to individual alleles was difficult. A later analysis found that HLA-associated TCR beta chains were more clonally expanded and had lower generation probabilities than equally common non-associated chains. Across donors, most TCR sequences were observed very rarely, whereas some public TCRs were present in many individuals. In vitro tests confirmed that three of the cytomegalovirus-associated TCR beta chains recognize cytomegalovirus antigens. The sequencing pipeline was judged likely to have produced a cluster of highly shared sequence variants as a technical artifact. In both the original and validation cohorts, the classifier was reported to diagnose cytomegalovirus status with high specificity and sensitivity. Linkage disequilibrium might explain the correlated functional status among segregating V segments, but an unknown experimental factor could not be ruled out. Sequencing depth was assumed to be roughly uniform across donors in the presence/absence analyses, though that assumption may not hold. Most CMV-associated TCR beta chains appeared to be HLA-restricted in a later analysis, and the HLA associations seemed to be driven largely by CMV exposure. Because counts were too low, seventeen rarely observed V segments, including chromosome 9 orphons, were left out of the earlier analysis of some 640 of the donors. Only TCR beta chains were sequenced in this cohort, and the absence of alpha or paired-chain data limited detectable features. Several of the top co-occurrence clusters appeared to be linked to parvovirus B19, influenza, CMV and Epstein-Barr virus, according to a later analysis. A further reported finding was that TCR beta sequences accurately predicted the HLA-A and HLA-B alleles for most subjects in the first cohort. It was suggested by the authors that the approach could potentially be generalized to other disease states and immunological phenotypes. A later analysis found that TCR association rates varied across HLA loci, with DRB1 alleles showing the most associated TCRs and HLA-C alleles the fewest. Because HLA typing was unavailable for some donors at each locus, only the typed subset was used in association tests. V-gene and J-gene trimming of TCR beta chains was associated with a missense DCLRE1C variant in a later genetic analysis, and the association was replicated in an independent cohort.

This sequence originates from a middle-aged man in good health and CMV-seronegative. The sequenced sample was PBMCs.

The nucleotides are TGTGCCACCCGGGCCTCGGTCGCGACAGCTAACACTGAAGCTTTCTTT. Its protein product is CATRASVATANTEAFF. The chain uses TRBV7-9 and TRBJ1-1, with TRBD1 tentatively as D gene (5 bases match). From the cysteine up to the phenylalanine, the CDR3 has a length of 16 residues. Here the CDR3 DNA is all that survives: 48 bases in frame from base 1. The junction carries 23 bases between V and J, which are trimmed by 10 bases and 2 bases respectively. From a lookup of the germline V gene (reference sequence), CDR1 and CDR2 are SEHNR and FQNEAQ.